A single sample is the source of the 27 T cell receptor beta chains below, sequenced in a study of cytomegalovirus exposure and HLA in healthy donors. The PCR contained 60 Vbeta and 13 Jbeta primers. Some clones are missing from TCRdb's copy, which holds only in-frame ones; the method was immunoSEQ multiplex PCR. The sample records some 200,000 clones, about 70% being singletons. The sequencing sample was made of PBMCs. Receptor source: a man aged 35 to 55 in good health and CMV-seropositive.

This clone is a singleton in its sample. V is TRBV10-3 and J is TRBJ2-1; TRBD2 matches 10 bases. Germline values: CDR1 ENHRY, CDR2 SYGVKD. The CDR3 covers 15 residues. The junction had 4 bases not matched to a gene; V was cut back by 2 bases and J by 6 bases. CDR3 residues: CAISEVASGGNEQFF. CDR3 nucleotides: TGTGCCATCAGTGAGGTGGCTAGCGGGGGCAATGAGCAGTTCTTC.

The chain carries TRBV5-5 and TRBJ2-4, with TRBD1 identical over 8 bases. The junction had 4 bases not matched to a gene; V was cut back by 2 bases and J by 0 bases. There are 16 residues in the CDR3. Germline V CDR1 and CDR2: SGHKS, YYEKEE (reference sequence). This CDR3 is CASSFTTGGAKNIQYF. DNA for the CDR3: TGTGCCAGCAGCTTCACTACAGGGGGAGCCAAAAACATTCAGTACTTC.

The chain links TRBV7-2 to TRBJ2-1, with TRBD2 matching 8 bases. Germline assignment: CDR1 SGHTA and CDR2 FQGNSA. The CDR3 runs 16 residues. Trimming at V came to 5 bases and at J to 1 base, leaving 7 bases not matched to a gene. CDR3 nucleotides: TGTGCCAGCAGCCAACGGGGGGGCCGGTCCTACAATGAGCAGTTCTTC. Protein: CASSQRGGRSYNEQFF. The full variable domain, its missing parts supplied by reference TRBV7-2 and TRBJ2-1, is GAGVSQSPSNKVTEKGKDVELRCDPISGHTALYWYRQSLGQGLEFLIYFQGNSAPDKSGLPSDRFSAERTGGSVSTLTIQRTQQEDSAVYLCASSQRGGRSYNEQFFGPGTRLTVL.

The genes are TRBV28 and TRBJ1-5; maybe TRBD1 (5 bases). Germline CDR1 MDHEN, CDR2 SYDVKM. The V end lost 7 bases, the J end lost 3 bases, and 10 bases lay between the germline ends. The CDR3 loop spans 13 amino acids. As DNA, the CDR3 is TGTGCCAGCAACCAGGGCCTCAATCAGCCCCAGCATTTT. Translating gives CASNQGLNQPQHF.

This clone was detected only once. This chain uses TRBV28 with TRBJ2-7, with D tentatively TRBD1 (6 bases). The germline V gene has CDR1 MDHEN and CDR2 SYDVKM. V gave up 5 bases and J gave up 1 base, with 15 bases separating them. The length of the CDR3 is 15 residues. CDR3 amino acids: CASSLVGGQSYEQYF. CDR3 in DNA: TGTGCCAGCAGTCTTGTTGGGGGACAATCCTACGAGCAGTACTTC.

The CDR3 spells CASSYLAGANNEQFF. The CDR3 DNA reads TGTGCCAGCAGTTACCTAGCGGGGGCCAACAATGAGCAGTTCTTC. V gene TRBV6-5 combines with J gene TRBJ2-1; 10 bases fit TRBD2. Germline V gives CDR1 MNHEY, CDR2 SVGAGI. The CDR3 totals 15 residues. The V segment lost 2 bases and the J segment 5 bases; nucleotides outside the gene matches: 3.

The CDR3 region is CASSPEGAFGEAFF. In DNA form, the CDR3 reads TGTGCCAGCTCACCGGAGGGGGCCTTTGGTGAAGCTTTCTTT. The chain carries TRBV18 and TRBJ1-1, with 7 bases matching TRBD1. Unmatched junction bases numbered 8, after V lost 3 bases and J lost 7 bases. Looked up from germline, CDR1 is KGHSH and CDR2 is LQKENI. The CDR3 loop spans 14 amino acids.

This chain joins TRBV5-1 and TRBJ1-2; 8 positions match TRBD1. The CDR3 runs 13 residues. From germline, CDR1 is SGHRS and CDR2 YFSETQ. The V and J ends lost 4 bases and 6 bases, in that order; junction bases with no gene match: 5. The CDR3 protein is CASSKGQADGYTF. CDR3 nucleotide sequence: TGCGCCAGCAGCAAGGGACAGGCTGATGGCTACACCTTC.

The genes are TRBV4-3 and TRBJ2-5; 11 bases map to TRBD2. Germline CDR1 and CDR2: LGHNA and YSLEER. The V segment lost 1 base and the J segment 1 base; nucleotides outside the gene matches: 8. This CDR3 region has 18 residues. CDR3 protein: CASSQARWLAGGQETQYF. The CDR3 DNA sequence: TGCGCCAGCAGCCAAGCGAGGTGGCTAGCGGGGGGCCAAGAGACCCAGTACTTC.

The chain links TRBV7-9 to TRBJ2-7; the match to TRBD1 covers 7 bases. The junction had 6 bases not matched to a gene; V was cut back by 3 bases and J by 4 bases. Looked up from germline, CDR1 is SEHNR and CDR2 is FQNEAQ (reference sequence). CDR3 length: 14 amino acids. The CDR3 sequence is CASSFGTVGYEQYF. DNA of the CDR3: TGTGCCAGCAGCTTTGGGACAGTAGGGTACGAGCAGTACTTC.

This clone was observed once. The chain joins TRBV5-4 to TRBJ2-5; D not resolved. Germline-derived CDR1 and CDR2 are SGHNT and YYREEE (reference sequence). The CDR3 runs to 13 residues. The germline V and J ends were trimmed by 3 bases and 3 bases, with 9 bases remaining between them. Here the CDR3 DNA reads TGTGCCAGCAGCTCGAAACTGGAAGAGACCCAGTACTTC. Its protein product is CASSSKLEETQYF.

This chain joins TRBV19 and TRBJ1-1; tentatively, D is TRBD1 (5 bases). The germline V gene has CDR1 LNHDA and CDR2 SQIVND (reference sequence). The CDR3 contains 11 residues. With 5 bases removed from V and 10 bases from J, the gap between germline ends came to 11 bases. This CDR3 reads CASSSGFRAFF. CDR3 DNA sequence: TGTGCCAGTAGTTCAGGGTTCAGAGCTTTCTTT.

This clone showed up just a few times. This rearrangement joins TRBV6-6 to TRBJ1-3; D not certain. Trimming left V 4 bases short and J 2 bases short, with 3 bases between. The CDR3 sequence is 12 residues long. The germline V gene has CDR1 MNHNY and CDR2 SVGAGI (reference sequence). CDR3 bases: TGTGCCAGCAGTTCGGCTGGAAACACCATATATTTT. Translating gives CASSSAGNTIYF.

J is TRBJ2-1 and V is TRBV9; D ambiguous. The CDR3 loop spans 12 amino acids. CDR1 and CDR2 from the germline V gene are SGDLS and YYNGEE. Trimming pared 0 bases from V and 6 bases from J, leaving 4 bases between. The CDR3 region is CASSVDLNEQFF. As DNA, the CDR3 is TGTGCCAGCAGCGTAGATCTCAATGAGCAGTTCTTC.

Only a few counts were recorded for this clone. The chain carries TRBV4-1 and TRBJ1-2; a weak D match, TRBD1 (5 bases). V was trimmed by 0 bases and J by 4 bases, leaving 18 bases between them. Germline V gives CDR1 MGHRA, CDR2 YSYEKL. The CDR3 loop spans 17 amino acids. The CDR3 reads CASSQDRSATGFYGYTF. The CDR3 nucleotides are TGCGCCAGCAGCCAAGACCGGTCGGCTACAGGCTTCTATGGCTACACCTTC.

For this clone: Sequence at one end of the junction differs from germline and may be a read error. V is TRBV7-9 and J is TRBJ1-1; D gene uncertain. CDR1 is SEHNR, CDR2 FQNEAQ, per germline (reference sequence). The CDR3 length is 11 residues. The CDR3 reads CSSSRSTEAFF. The CDR3 coding sequence is TGTTCCAGCAGTCGTTCCACTGAAGCTTTCTTT. Full variable domain (rest looked up from reference TRBV7-9 and TRBJ1-1): DTGVSQNPRHKITKRGQNVTFRCDPISEHNRLYWYRQTLGQGPEFLTYFQNEAQLEKSRLLSDRFSAERPKGSFSTLEIQRTEQGDSAMYLCSSSRSTEAFFGQGTRLTVV.

CDR3: CATTGGSYNEQFF. The CDR3 bases are TGTGCCACCACGGGTGGGTCCTACAATGAGCAGTTCTTC. This chain connects TRBV19 to TRBJ2-1; no definite D call. V lost 10 bases and J lost 1, with 11 bases in between. Germline CDR1 and CDR2: LNHDA and SQIVND (reference sequence). This CDR3 has 13 amino acids.

V gene TRBV19 combines with J gene TRBJ1-2; D possibly corresponds to TRBD1 (5 bases). With 6 bases removed from V and 3 bases from J, the gap between germline ends came to 14 bases. This CDR3 has 14 amino acids. Germline V gene lookup returns CDR1 LNHDA and CDR2 SQIVND (reference sequence). CDR3 region: CASSFPGEDYGYTF. CDR3 nucleotide sequence: TGTGCCAGTAGCTTCCCGGGGGAAGACTATGGCTACACCTTC.

In this sample, this clone turned up a few times. V gene TRBV5-5 combines with J gene TRBJ2-7; D is possibly TRBD2 (6 bases). CDR1 is SGHKS, CDR2 YYEKEE, per germline (reference sequence). V gave up 6 bases and J gave up 0 bases, with 13 bases separating them. The CDR3 loop spans 14 amino acids. CDR3 nucleotides: TGTGCCAGCAAAGAAACCGGGAGCTCCTACGAGCAGTACTTC. This translates into CASKETGSSYEQYF.

The CDR3: CASTGGSGPDTQYF. The CDR3 bases are TGCGCCAGCACGGGGGGGTCAGGGCCCGATACGCAGTATTTT. This chain links TRBV5-1 with TRBJ2-3; 8 bases line up with TRBD2. This CDR3 spans 14 amino acids. Germline V gene data show CDR1 as SGHRS and CDR2 as YFSETQ. With V trimmed by 6 bases and J by 6 bases, 9 bases remained unmatched.

This chain links TRBV6-4 with TRBJ2-3; tentative D call: TRBD1 (7 bases). Trimming stripped 9 bases from V and 5 bases from J, with 15 bases between. Germline CDR1 is MRHNA and CDR2 is SNTAGT. The CDR3 is made up of 13 amino acids. The DNA for the CDR3 is TGTGCCAGAAATGGACAGGAGGGAGATACGCAGTATTTT. Its translation is CARNGQEGDTQYF.

The V and J genes are TRBV5-1 and TRBJ2-3, with TRBD2 identical over 13 bases. Germline CDR1 and CDR2: SGHRS and YFSETQ. This CDR3 is 16 amino acids long. The J segment lost 3 bases and the V segment lost 4 bases, leaving 5 bases of the junction unmatched. CDR3 sequence: CASSRGTSGNTDTQYF. The CDR3 DNA follows: TGCGCCAGCAGCAGGGGGACTAGCGGGAATACAGATACGCAGTATTTT.

The genes are TRBV5-4 and TRBJ1-3; D remains unclear. The germline V and J ends were trimmed by 0 bases and 4 bases, with 11 bases remaining between them. The CDR3 covers 15 residues. The germline V gene has CDR1 SGHNT and CDR2 YYREEE (reference sequence). The CDR3 sequence: CASSLDQDPGNTIYF. DNA of the CDR3: TGTGCCAGCAGCTTGGACCAGGATCCCGGAAACACCATATATTTT.

About this clone: This same CDR3 is encoded by further DNA sequences in the sample. This chain connects TRBV18 to TRBJ2-2; D remains unclear. Germline values: CDR1 KGHSH, CDR2 LQKENI. Trimming shortened V by 0 bases and J by 1 base, and 6 bases separated the two germline ends. CDR3 length equals 15 residues. CDR3 DNA: TGTGCCAGCTCACCACCGTCAGGGAACACCGGGGAGCTGTTTTTT. Its protein product is CASSPPSGNTGELFF.

The rearrangement links TRBV18 to TRBJ1-1, with 7 bases identical to TRBD1. In germline, CDR1 is KGHSH, CDR2 LQKENI. The junction had 1 base not matched to a gene; V was cut back by 0 bases and J by 0 bases. The CDR3 contains 15 residues. The chain's CDR3 is CASSPPGTVNTEAFF. DNA of the CDR3: TGTGCCAGCTCACCACCGGGGACAGTGAACACTGAAGCTTTCTTT.

Comments on this clone: At one end the junction does not follow the germline gene, possibly because of a read error. The chain uses TRBV7-9 and TRBJ2-7, with 11 bases that match TRBD1. The CDR3 covers 16 residues. Germline CDR1 reads SEHNR; CDR2 reads FQNEAQ (reference sequence). Here the CDR3 DNA reads TGTTCCAGCAGCTCCCTGGACAGGGGGCGCATAGACGAGCAGTACTTC. It is translated as CSSSSLDRGRIDEQYF.

About this clone itself: One end of the junction fails to match germline, which may point to a read error. The gene calls are TRBV4-1 and TRBJ2-7, with TRBD2 matching over 10 bases. This CDR3 has 12 residues. CDR1 MGHRA and CDR2 YSYEKL come from the germline V gene. The CDR3 DNA reads as TGCGCCAGCAGCCAAGGGAGCGGGGGGGAACGCTTC. Amino acids: CASSQGSGGERF.